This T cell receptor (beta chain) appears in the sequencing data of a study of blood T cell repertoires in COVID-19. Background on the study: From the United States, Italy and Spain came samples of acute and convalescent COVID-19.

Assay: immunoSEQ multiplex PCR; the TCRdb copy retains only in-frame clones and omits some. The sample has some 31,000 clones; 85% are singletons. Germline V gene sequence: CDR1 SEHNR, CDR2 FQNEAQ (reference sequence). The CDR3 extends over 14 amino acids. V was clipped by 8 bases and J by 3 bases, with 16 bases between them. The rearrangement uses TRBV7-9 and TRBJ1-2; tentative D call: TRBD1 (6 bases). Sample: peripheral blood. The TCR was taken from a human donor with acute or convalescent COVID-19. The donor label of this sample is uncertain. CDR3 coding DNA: TGTGCCAGCTACGGGGGGCGGTGGGACTATGGCTACACCTTC. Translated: CASYGGRWDYGYTF.